This entry lists 27 T cell receptor beta chains sequenced from one sample in a study of blood T cell repertoires in COVID-19. TCRdb keeps only in-frame clones here, not all; method: immunoSEQ multiplex PCR. The top ten hold 9.5% to 13% of the sample, which has some 260,000 clones, 88% seen once. Material for sequencing was peripheral blood. These receptors all come from a woman between 65 and 79 years old with COVID-19, enrolled during active disease.

The V call is TRBV24-1, the J call TRBJ1-3, with TRBD1 as a possible D gene (6 bases). Per germline, CDR1 KGHDR and CDR2 SFDVKD. The CDR3 sequence is 15 residues long. Trimming removed 6 bases from V and 0 bases from J, with 11 bases in between. The DNA of the CDR3 is TGTGCCACCAGTCTACAGGGAAACTCTGGAAACACCATATATTTT. Amino acids: CATSLQGNSGNTIYF.

The V gene is TRBV3-1 (or the pseudogene TRBV3-2), the J gene TRBJ2-1; possibly TRBD2 for D (6 bases). Trimming pared 1 base from V and 2 bases from J, leaving 9 bases between. The CDR3 runs to 15 residues. Germline loops: CDR1 LGHDT, CDR2 YNNKEL (reference sequence). CDR3 coding DNA: TGTGCCAGCAGCCAAGGGCGGAGGGCCTACAATGAGCAGTTCTTC. Its protein product is CASSQGRRAYNEQFF.

This clone was seen a single time. CDR3 nucleotides: TGTGCCAGCAGCGCACAGGGGGCTAGCACAGATACGCAGTATTTT. As protein: CASSAQGASTDTQYF. The V and J genes are TRBV9 and TRBJ2-3; 9 nucleotides align to TRBD1. There are 15 residues in the CDR3. With 3 bases clipped from V and 0 bases from J, the junction kept 2 bases outside the gene matches. CDR1 and CDR2 from the germline V gene are SGDLS and YYNGEE.

Only one count was recorded for this clone. The J gene is TRBJ2-7, the V gene TRBV30; 11 bases are shared with TRBD1. Unmatched junction bases numbered 7, after V lost 5 bases and J lost 4 bases. The CDR3 length is 14 residues. CDR1 is GTSNPN, CDR2 SVGIG, per germline (reference sequence). The CDR3 coding sequence is TGTGCCTGGGGAAGGGGACAGGGGGTATACGAGCAGTACTTC. Encoded protein: CAWGRGQGVYEQYF.

This clone has a single count. This sequence joins TRBV28 and TRBJ1-2, with 7 bases fitting TRBD1. In germline, CDR1 is MDHEN, CDR2 SYDVKM. The length of the CDR3 is 15 residues. J lost 4 bases, V lost 2 bases, and 7 bases had no gene match. The CDR3 spells CASSLRDSGGYGYTF. Here the CDR3 DNA reads TGTGCCAGCAGTTTAAGGGACAGTGGGGGCTATGGCTACACCTTC.

This clone was seen once. The gene calls are TRBV18 and TRBJ1-4, with TRBD1 matching 7 bases. CDR3 length: 15 residues. J lost 8 bases, V lost 3 bases, and 9 bases had no gene match. CDR1 is KGHSH and CDR2 is LQKENI in the germline V gene. CDR3 nucleotide sequence: TGTGCCAGCTCACCTCCCGATACAGGGGTGGAAAAACTGTTTTTT. Translation: CASSPPDTGVEKLFF.

V and J are TRBV5-1 and TRBJ2-1; no reliable D call. The CDR3 extends over 13 amino acids. Trimming took off 4 bases at V and 10 bases at J, with 15 bases between the two ends. Germline V lookup: CDR1 SGHRS, CDR2 YFSETQ. CDR3 in amino acids: CASSPNSPREQFF. CDR3 coding DNA: TGCGCCAGCAGCCCGAACTCGCCTAGGGAGCAGTTCTTC.

This chain links TRBV20-1 with TRBJ2-1; TRBD2 matches at 7 bases. In germline, CDR1 is DFQATT, CDR2 SNEGSKA (reference sequence). The CDR3 is 11 residues long. With 4 bases clipped from V and 9 bases from J, the junction kept 3 bases outside the gene matches. CDR3 nucleotide sequence: TGCAGTGCTACCGGGACTATTGAGCAGTTCTTC. Translated: CSATGTIEQFF.

CDR3 sequence: CASSLGLAGASEQYF. DNA for the CDR3: TGCGCCAGCAGCTTGGGACTAGCGGGAGCTTCCGAGCAGTACTTC. The genes are TRBV5-1 and TRBJ2-7; 12 positions agree with TRBD2. The CDR3 has 15 amino acids. V lost 0 bases, J lost 6 bases, and 4 bases stayed unmatched. Germline values: CDR1 SGHRS, CDR2 YFSETQ.

The CDR3 spells CASSRQGNYYEQYF. The DNA of the CDR3 is TGTGCCAGCAGCCGACAGGGCAATTACTACGAGCAGTACTTC. This chain links TRBV28 with TRBJ2-7, with 7 bases lining up with TRBD1. Germline loops: CDR1 MDHEN, CDR2 SYDVKM. After removal of 6 bases from V and 3 bases from J, the junction contained 8 bases not matched to a gene. The CDR3 sequence is 14 residues long.

V gene TRBV7-9 combines with J gene TRBJ1-1; 8 bases are a match to TRBD1. Looked up from germline, CDR1 is SEHNR and CDR2 is FQNEAQ (reference sequence). The CDR3 runs 16 residues. V lost 5 bases, J lost 3 bases, and 11 bases stayed unmatched. CDR3 amino acids: CASSRAGRGRDTEAFF. CDR3 DNA sequence: TGTGCCAGCAGCCGCGCCGGCAGGGGGCGGGACACTGAAGCTTTCTTT.

The V gene is TRBV6-5, the J gene TRBJ2-2, with a weak D call TRBD2 (6 bases). This CDR3 is 15 amino acids long. Germline V gives CDR1 MNHEY, CDR2 SVGAGI. V gave up 5 bases and J gave up 3 bases, with 13 bases separating them. The CDR3 nucleotides read TGTGCCAGCAGTCGCGGGACGCGGCACACCGGGGAGCTGTTTTTT. It translates to CASSRGTRHTGELFF.

The V and J genes are TRBV4-1 and TRBJ2-1, with 7 positions matching TRBD1. Germline values: CDR1 MGHRA, CDR2 YSYEKL. V shed 3 bases, J shed 6 bases, and the junction held 11 bases outside the gene matches. CDR3 length equals 16 residues. In DNA, the CDR3 is TGCGCCAGCAGCCATGAGACAGGGACCGTTCGCAATGAGCAGTTCTTC. Translating gives CASSHETGTVRNEQFF.

This clone was observed a single time. The chain has TRBV19 and TRBJ2-6, with D possibly TRBD1 on 6 matching bases. The length of the CDR3 is 15 residues. Germline CDR1 and CDR2: LNHDA and SQIVND (reference sequence). Between the trimmed V and J ends, which lost 3 bases and 1 base, there was a span of 7 bases. The CDR3 bases are TGTGCCAGTAGTATCGGGACATCTGGGGCCAACGTCCTGACTTTC. This translates into CASSIGTSGANVLTF.

About this clone: The limits of the CDR3 on the DNA are not certain, so only TCRdb's listed CDR3 is given. The chain uses TRBV6-2 or TRBV6-3 and TRBJ1-1. Germline V gene sequence: CDR1 MNHEY, CDR2 SVGEGT. The CDR3 is 13 amino acids long, termini counted. CDR3 amino acids: CASSLERDTEAFF.

The chain couples TRBV7-9 to TRBJ1-1; D is perhaps TRBD1 (6 bases). Trimming stripped 5 bases from V and 0 bases from J, with 13 bases between. This CDR3 region has 15 residues. Germline V gives CDR1 SEHNR, CDR2 FQNEAQ (reference sequence). In DNA, the CDR3 is TGTGCCAGCAGCGCCTGGGACACATTGAACACTGAAGCTTTCTTT. It translates to CASSAWDTLNTEAFF.

The rearrangement joins TRBV29-1 to TRBJ1-2; 9 positions agree with TRBD1. CDR3 length equals 13 residues. J was trimmed by 7 bases and V by 3 bases; bases with no gene match: 6. Germline loops: CDR1 SQVTM, CDR2 ANQGSEA. CDR3 residues: CSVEVTGGSGYTF. CDR3 DNA sequence: TGCAGCGTTGAGGTTACAGGGGGCTCTGGCTACACCTTC.

V is TRBV28 and J is TRBJ1-5; 7 positions match TRBD1. The V gene end was trimmed by 4 bases and the J gene end by 1 base; junction bases not matched to a gene: 1. CDR1 and CDR2 from the germline V gene are MDHEN and SYDVKM. There are 14 residues in the CDR3. The CDR3 DNA reads TGTGCCAGCAGTTCGGGACAGAGCAATCAGCCCCAGCATTTT. Its protein is CASSSGQSNQPQHF.

This chain's CDR3 is CAWSEGRARETQYF. The CDR3 DNA is TGTGCCTGGAGTGAGGGCAGGGCGCGCGAGACCCAGTACTTC. The V gene is TRBV30, the J gene TRBJ2-5; D is possibly TRBD1 (5 bases). The CDR3 is made up of 14 amino acids. V was pared by 1 base and J by 5 bases, with 14 bases between. Germline V gene sequence: CDR1 GTSNPN, CDR2 SVGIG (reference sequence).

The table lists this clone with a few counts. V usage is TRBV18 and J usage is TRBJ1-1; 9 positions agree with TRBD1. Germline V gene data show CDR1 as KGHSH and CDR2 as LQKENI. Unmatched junction bases numbered 8, after V lost 0 bases and J lost 3 bases. The CDR3 loop spans 17 amino acids. CDR3 protein: CASSPPRTGARDTEAFF. The CDR3, as DNA: TGTGCCAGCTCACCACCCCGGACAGGGGCTCGAGACACTGAAGCTTTCTTT.

This clone showed up just once. CDR3 DNA: TGCAGTGCTAGTCAGGCGGGAGAATGGCAGTATTTT. It yields the protein CSASQAGEWQYF. The rearrangement joins TRBV20-1 to TRBJ2-3, with TRBD2 matching 7 bases. This CDR3 spans 12 amino acids. Looked up from germline, CDR1 is DFQATT and CDR2 is SNEGSKA (reference sequence). Losses at the gene ends were 3 bases for V and 11 bases for J; bases not matched to a gene: 8.

V gene TRBV3-1 (or the pseudogene TRBV3-2) combines with J gene TRBJ1-2, with TRBD1 identical over 9 bases. The germline CDR1 and CDR2 sequences are LGHDT and YNNKEL (reference sequence). With 1 base clipped from V and 7 bases from J, the junction kept 7 bases outside the gene matches. The CDR3 runs to 15 residues. The CDR3 DNA sequence: TGTGCCAGCAGCCAAGCCGGGACAGGGTTCGGTGGCTACACCTTC. This gives the protein CASSQAGTGFGGYTF.

This chain uses TRBV11-3 with TRBJ2-2, with no clear D. Germline V gene data show CDR1 as SGHNT and CDR2 as YENEEA. V dropped 1 base and J dropped 5 bases, with 5 bases sitting between them. The CDR3 is 13 amino acids. CDR3 nucleotide sequence: TGTGCCAGCAGCTTAGTTTTAACCGGGGAGCTGTTTTTT. This encodes CASSLVLTGELFF.

The chain links TRBV28 to TRBJ2-7; 11 bases align to TRBD1. V trimming: 4 bases; J trimming: 5 bases; junction bases outside the gene matches: 1. CDR1 is MDHEN, CDR2 SYDVKM, per germline. The CDR3 has 13 amino acids. The CDR3 nucleotides are TGTGCCAGCAGTTCGGGACAGGGGGACGAGCAGTACTTC. This translates into CASSSGQGDEQYF.

V and J are TRBV19 and TRBJ2-2, with 8 bases aligning to TRBD1. The J segment lost 5 bases and the V segment lost 3 bases, leaving 8 bases of the junction unmatched. In germline, CDR1 is LNHDA, CDR2 SQIVND (reference sequence). The CDR3 runs 16 residues. This CDR3 reads CASSMGGQEETGELFF. The CDR3 DNA is TGTGCCAGTAGTATGGGGGGACAGGAGGAGACCGGGGAGCTGTTTTTT.

The chain uses TRBV6-5 and TRBJ1-5; TRBD1 might be the D (6 bases). The germline CDR1 and CDR2 sequences are MNHEY and SVGAGI. The CDR3 runs to 14 residues. The ends were cut back, 5 bases at V and 2 bases at J, with 10 bases in the middle. The DNA for the CDR3 is TGTGCCAGCAGTCCTAACAGGGGCAATCAGCCCCAGCATTTT. This translates into CASSPNRGNQPQHF.

The DNA of the CDR3 is TGCGCCAGCAGCCAAGATCAGGGGACGGTTTATGGCTACACCTTC. Protein: CASSQDQGTVYGYTF. This chain joins TRBV4-1 and TRBJ1-2; a weak D match, TRBD1 (6 bases). CDR3 length: 15 residues. Between the trimmed V and J ends, which lost 0 bases and 5 bases, there was a span of 13 bases. Germline V gives CDR1 MGHRA, CDR2 YSYEKL.